A selection of T cell receptor beta chains follows, all from one sample in a study of T-cell memory formation after mild COVID-19. Each CDR3 protein gets one entry after TCRdb re-called the 5' RACE reads with MiXCR. The sample yields around 370,000 distinct CDR3 sequences, over 20% seen once. Sample: PBMCs or a T cell subset sorted from them (not recorded which). Source of these receptors: an adult woman who had mild COVID-19 (a few samples of this study predate the infection). Cell type and time point are not known. The CDR3 runs from the conserved cysteine through the conserved F or W. Each record gives: J gene, CDR3 length, D gene, clone size, V gene, CDR3 protein, CDR3 DNA. The D gene is left open where the match is weak. Clone size, where shown, is once, few, many, or a class for clones that have expanded.

>TRBJ2-2|17|TRBD2|-|TRBV4-1
CASSQVSRGGRTGELFF
TGCGCCAGCAGCCAAGTTTCCCGGGGGGGCCGCACCGGGGAGCTGTTTTTT
>TRBJ1-2|14|-|-|TRBV5-6
CASSPERGLYGYTF
TGTGCCAGCAGCCCTGAACGGGGGCTCTATGGCTACACCTTC
>TRBJ2-7|12|-|-|TRBV12-3/TRBV12-4
CASTGVPYEQYF
TGTGCCAGCACGGGTGTTCCCTACGAGCAGTACTTC
>TRBJ2-7|16|-|-|TRBV6-5
CASSPRGWGALDEQYF
TGTGCCAGCAGTCCGCGAGGTTGGGGGGCGCTGGACGAGCAGTACTTC
>TRBJ1-5|15|TRBD1|-|TRBV6-6
CASSYGTASNQPQHF
TGTGCCAGCAGTTACGGGACAGCTAGCAATCAGCCCCAGCATTTT
>TRBJ1-1|17|-|-|TRBV12-3/TRBV12-4
CASSPQFGILMNTEAFF
TGTGCCAGCAGTCCTCAATTCGGGATTCTCATGAACACTGAAGCTTTCTTT
>TRBJ2-7|13|-|few|TRBV7-9
CASSFPGTYEQYF
TGTGCCAGCAGCTTCCCGGGAACCTACGAGCAGTACTTC
>TRBJ1-2|18|TRBD1|few|TRBV18
CASSPRGVTGPRIYGYTF
TGTGCCAGCTCACCAAGGGGGGTGACAGGGCCCCGAATCTATGGCTACACCTTC
>TRBJ2-3|17|TRBD2|-|TRBV19
CASSMIGLAAITDTQYF
TGTGCCAGTAGTATGATAGGGCTAGCGGCGATCACAGATACGCAGTATTTT
>TRBJ1-6|13|TRBD1|few|TRBV30
CAWTGQGNSPLHF
TGTGCCTGGACGGGACAGGGTAACTCACCCCTCCACTTT
>TRBJ2-2|16|-|-|TRBV5-1
CASSSGQLTNTGELFF
TGCGCCAGCAGCTCTGGACAGCTCACGAACACCGGGGAGCTGTTTTTT
>TRBJ1-2|15|-|-|TRBV3-1
CASSQARGRNYGYTF
TGTGCCAGCAGCCAAGCGCGCGGGCGTAACTATGGCTACACCTTC
>TRBJ2-5|15|TRBD2|few|TRBV7-6
CASSLALAGRETQYF
TGTGCCAGCAGCTTAGCCCTAGCGGGACGGGAGACCCAGTACTTC
>TRBJ2-7|16|TRBD1|-|TRBV6-2/TRBV6-3
CASRRPGQGSSYEQYF
TGTGCCAGCAGGCGCCCGGGACAGGGGTCTTCCTACGAGCAGTACTTC
>TRBJ2-1|14|TRBD1|-|TRBV5-1
CASSSTGGIDEQFF
TGCGCCAGCAGCTCGACAGGGGGCATTGATGAGCAGTTCTTC
>TRBJ2-1|15|TRBD2|once|TRBV12-3/TRBV12-4
CASIRTSGGGNEQFF
TGTGCCAGCATTCGGACTAGCGGGGGTGGGAATGAGCAGTTCTTC
>TRBJ2-7|15|TRBD2|-|TRBV9
CASSVGIAGSYEQYF
TGTGCCAGCAGCGTAGGGATAGCGGGGTCCTACGAGCAGTACTTC
>TRBJ2-1|15|TRBD2|-|TRBV7-9
CASSSLGGGENEQFF
TGTGCCAGCAGCTCCCTCGGGGGAGGGGAGAATGAGCAGTTCTTC
>TRBJ1-3|13|-|few|TRBV9
CASSVDSGNTIYF
TGTGCCAGCAGCGTAGACTCTGGAAACACCATATATTTT
>TRBJ1-1|13|-|-|TRBV6-6
CASSPPSGTEAFF
TGTGCCAGCAGCCCGCCTTCTGGCACTGAAGCTTTCTTT
>TRBJ2-1|15|TRBD2|few|TRBV9
CASSVGGGSYNEQFF
TGTGCCAGCAGCGTAGGGGGCGGGAGCTACAATGAGCAGTTCTTC
>TRBJ1-2|12|-|-|TRBV3-1
CASSHGASGYTF
TGTGCCAGCAGCCATGGGGCCTCTGGCTACACCTTC
>TRBJ2-2|14|-|-|TRBV12-3/TRBV12-4
CASTTGGDTGELFF
TGTGCCAGCACAACAGGGGGGGACACCGGGGAGCTGTTTTTT
>TRBJ2-1|14|-|few|TRBV7-2
CASSLNGVGNEQFF
TGTGCCAGCAGCTTAAACGGGGTAGGGAATGAGCAGTTCTTC
>TRBJ2-7|15|-|many|TRBV5-1
CASSRSGDRSGEQYF
TGCGCCAGCAGCAGGTCAGGGGACCGCTCAGGGGAGCAGTACTTC
>TRBJ2-1|13|-|few|TRBV11-3
CASSFSTHNEQFF
TGTGCCAGCAGCTTTTCCACACACAATGAGCAGTTCTTC
>TRBJ2-3|15|-|few|TRBV9
CASSPPGALGDTQYF
TGTGCCAGCAGCCCCCCCGGGGCCCTCGGAGATACGCAGTATTTT